Following are 13 T cell receptor beta chains from one sample sequenced in a study of regulatory T cells in long-lasting Graves disease. Combining iRepertoire HTBI primers with Arm-PCR of CDR3 regions, the authors built TCR beta libraries. TCRdb fed the multiplex PCR reads into MiXCR, producing one record per CDR3 protein. The sample holds about 540,000 distinct CDR3 sequences, roughly 13% seen once. Regarding time point: newly diagnosed GD, antithyroid drugs for less than 3 months. RNA extracted from PBMCs served as the sequencing template. In addition, the sample was reused for a study of T cells in Graves' hyperthyroidism and ophthalmopathy.

The input for sequencing was peripheral blood mononuclear cells (PBMCs), taken at new diagnosis, from a patient treated with antithyroid drugs. These receptors originate from a man between 25 and 39 years old with Graves disease.

The gene calls are TRBV3-1 and TRBJ1-1; D unresolved. The germline CDR1 and CDR2 sequences are LGHDT and YNNKEL (reference sequence). The V and J ends lost 2 bases and 5 bases respectively, with 9 bases between them. The CDR3 has 13 residues. The CDR3 DNA is TGTGCCAGCAGCCAAATCCCGCAGACTGAAGCTTTCTTT. Protein: CASSQIPQTEAFF.

This clonotype was recorded at least ten times. This chain links TRBV5-1 with TRBJ2-2; TRBD2 matches 7 bases. CDR1 is SGHRS, CDR2 YFSETQ, per germline. The ends lost 4 bases at V and 7 bases at J; junction bases unmatched: 10. This CDR3 has 15 residues. The CDR3 DNA is TGCGCCAGCAGCAAACCCGGGACTACCATCGGGGAGCTGTTTTTT. Its protein is CASSKPGTTIGELFF.

About this clonotype: An end of the junction differs from the germline gene, which may be a read error. The rearrangement joins TRBV7-9 to TRBJ2-5, with D unclear. The CDR3 covers 12 residues. Germline CDR1 is SEHNR and CDR2 is FQNEAQ (reference sequence). The CDR3 spells CASSPGRNEQLF. In DNA, the CDR3 is TGTGCCAGCAGCCCCGGGCGGAATGAGCAGCTCTTC.

This clonotype has a handful of counts. The V and J genes are TRBV2 and TRBJ1-2, with D unclear. The length of the CDR3 is 15 residues. The germline V and J ends were trimmed by 3 bases and 4 bases, with 15 bases remaining between them. Germline loops: CDR1 SNHLY, CDR2 FYNNEI. The CDR3 nucleotides are TGTGCCAGCAGTGAGGACGATAGTCGGGTCTATGGCTACACCTTC. This encodes CASSEDDSRVYGYTF.

Points on this clonotype: A much larger clone sits a single nucleotide away, making a read error possible. The CDR3: CASSQTLDTKYF. CDR3 sequence (DNA): TGTGCCAGCAGTCAGACCTTAGATACGAAGTATTTT. The chain links TRBV6-1 to TRBJ2-3, with D unresolved. This CDR3 is 12 amino acids long. CDR1 is MNHNS and CDR2 is SASEGT in the germline V gene.

This clonotype was observed many times. V and J are TRBV6-2 or TRBV6-3 and TRBJ1-2, with D perhaps matching TRBD1 (5 bases). The CDR3 length is 14 residues. Germline CDR1 reads MNHEY; CDR2 reads SVGEGT. The germline V and J ends were trimmed by 8 bases and 8 bases, with 21 bases remaining between them. CDR3 sequence (DNA): TGTGCCAGCGTTCTTGCGGCAGGGCGGGGGGGCTACACCTTC. It yields the protein CASVLAAGRGGYTF.

About this clonotype itself: This may arise from a read error, as a much more abundant clone is one base away. The chain joins TRBV6-1 to TRBJ2-2, with D perhaps TRBD2 (5 bases). The CDR3 runs 13 residues. The V gene's germline CDR1 is MNHNS and CDR2 SASEGT. The CDR3 reads CTSRPGSAGELFF. CDR3 nucleotide sequence: TGTACCAGTCGCCCGGGGTCCGCCGGGGAGCTGTTTTTT.

This clonotype was seen more than once but under ten times. J is TRBJ2-7 and V is TRBV20-1; 12 nucleotides line up with TRBD2. Germline CDR1 and CDR2: DFQATT and SNEGSKA (reference sequence). This CDR3 region has 14 residues. Unmatched junction bases numbered 9, after V lost 6 bases and J lost 6 bases. The CDR3 DNA reads as TGCAGTGCGAGACTAGCGGGAGCTATATCCGAGCAGTACTTC. It is translated as CSARLAGAISEQYF.

This clonotype was seen repeatedly, ten times or more. The V gene is TRBV25-1, the J gene TRBJ1-5; 10 positions match TRBD1. The J segment lost 10 bases and the V segment lost 3 bases, leaving 6 bases of the junction unmatched. CDR3 length: 14 amino acids. CDR1 is MGHDK and CDR2 is SYGVNS in the germline V gene. CDR3 sequence reads: CASSEWGQGIPQHF. DNA for the CDR3: TGTGCCAGCAGTGAGTGGGGACAGGGGATCCCCCAGCATTTT.

The rearrangement uses TRBV4-2 and TRBJ1-1; D is unclear. V was clipped by 0 bases and J by 3 bases, with 5 bases between them. This CDR3 is 13 amino acids long. Germline V gives CDR1 LGHNA, CDR2 YNFKEQ. The CDR3 region is CASSQEPDTEAFF. CDR3 DNA: TGTGCCAGCAGCCAAGAGCCCGACACTGAAGCTTTCTTT.

The rearrangement uses TRBV12-3 or TRBV12-4 and TRBJ1-4; D unclear. V lost 2 bases and J 0 bases, leaving 16 bases between the germline ends. This CDR3 has 18 residues. CDR3 coding DNA: TGTGCCAGCAGTTTACTGGGTTGGGAGGAAGCAACTAATGAAAAACTGTTTTTT. Protein product: CASSLLGWEEATNEKLFF.

The chain has TRBV9 and TRBJ2-3, with D perhaps TRBD2 (5 bases). The CDR3 is made up of 14 amino acids. CDR1 is SGDLS, CDR2 YYNGEE, per germline. Trimming shortened V by 3 bases and J by 2 bases, and 10 bases separated the two germline ends. The CDR3 is CASSGLPPTDTQYF. The CDR3, as DNA: TGTGCCAGCAGCGGACTACCCCCCACAGATACGCAGTATTTT. Full variable domain (remainder filled in from reference TRBV9 and TRBJ2-3): DSGVTQTPKHLITATGQRVTLRCSPRSGDLSVYWYQQSLDQGLQFLIQYYNGEERAKGNILERFSAQQFPDLHSELNLSSLELGDSALYFCASSGLPPTDTQYFGPGTRLTVL.

This clonotype occurred a few times. The chain couples TRBV7-9 to TRBJ2-5; maybe TRBD1 (6 bases). Germline lookup yields CDR1 SEHNR and CDR2 FQNEAQ (reference sequence). V lost 5 bases and J lost 4, with 17 bases in between. The CDR3 has 15 amino acids. CDR3 loop: CASSPRGGLSETQYF. The CDR3 bases are TGTGCCAGCAGCCCCCGAGGGGGTTTGTCAGAGACCCAGTACTTC.